These 25 T cell receptor beta chains share one sample of origin, sequenced in a study of cytomegalovirus exposure and HLA in healthy donors. This PCR relied on a set of 60 Vbeta primers and 13 Jbeta primers. Only in-frame clones appear in the TCRdb table, and some are missing; sequencing was by immunoSEQ multiplex PCR. The table shows tens of thousands of clones, with 60% to 65% occurring only once. The sample consisted of PBMCs. The source is a human donor in good health.

The chain carries TRBV7-2 and TRBJ2-5; 7 bases line up with TRBD2. Trimming removed 0 bases from V and 5 bases from J; junction bases left unmatched: 6. The CDR3 is 15 residues long. Per the germline V gene, CDR1 is SGHTA and CDR2 is FQGNSA. DNA for the CDR3: TGTGCCAGCAGCTTAGCGCGGGAGCCTGGGGAGACCCAGTACTTC. As protein: CASSLAREPGETQYF.

The genes are TRBV7-3 and TRBJ1-6; no clear D gene. Trimming left V 0 bases short and J 5 bases short, with 8 bases between. This CDR3 spans 15 amino acids. Looked up from germline, CDR1 is SGHTA and CDR2 is FQGTGA. This CDR3 reads CASSLTGRDNSPLHF. In DNA form, the CDR3 reads TGTGCCAGCAGCTTAACGGGCAGAGATAATTCACCCCTCCACTTT.

This clone was recorded only once. V usage is TRBV6-7 and J usage is TRBJ1-2, with 10 nucleotides matching TRBD1. TRBV6-7 is placed among ORFs of uncertain function. CDR3 length equals 16 residues. Trimming removed 1 base from V and 4 bases from J; junction bases left unmatched: 6. The CDR3 DNA follows: TGTGCCAGCAGTTACTTAGGACAGGGGGACCCCTATGGCTACACCTTC. Translated, it gives CASSYLGQGDPYGYTF.

The chain has TRBV20-1 and TRBJ1-1; D may be TRBD1 (5 bases). Per germline, CDR1 DFQATT and CDR2 SNEGSKA (reference sequence). This CDR3 comprises 11 residues. Trimming pared 6 bases from V and 7 bases from J, leaving 12 bases between. The CDR3 nucleotides are TGCAGTGCCCTAAAAAGGGGTGAAGCTTTCTTT. The encoded protein is CSALKRGEAFF.

This chain links TRBV19 with TRBJ2-2, with D possibly TRBD1 on 6 matching bases. This CDR3 is 15 amino acids long. The germline V gene has CDR1 LNHDA and CDR2 SQIVND (reference sequence). V shed 3 bases and J shed 2 bases, with 10 bases lying between them. The CDR3 protein is CASSIKGTNTGELFF. In DNA form, the CDR3 reads TGTGCCAGTAGTATTAAGGGGACAAACACCGGGGAGCTGTTTTTT.

Turning to this clone: Other nucleotide sequences from this sample produce the same CDR3. The V gene is TRBV5-1, the J gene TRBJ2-5, with D possibly TRBD2 on 6 matching bases. Germline loops: CDR1 SGHRS, CDR2 YFSETQ. Trimming cost V 5 bases and J 5 bases, with 13 bases left between them. This CDR3 is built from 13 residues. DNA of the CDR3: TGCGCCAGCAGTCGGACGGGGGAGGAGACCCAGTACTTC. It is translated as CASSRTGEETQYF.

In its sample, this clone was seen a few times. The gene calls are TRBV9 and TRBJ1-1; no reliable D call. Trimming removed 0 bases at V and 1 base at J, with 10 bases between. This CDR3 contains 15 residues. CDR1 and CDR2 from the germline V gene are SGDLS and YYNGEE. The CDR3 spells CASSVDWSRNTEAFF. As DNA, the CDR3 is TGTGCCAGCAGCGTAGATTGGAGTCGGAACACTGAAGCTTTCTTT. Complete variable domain (other parts from reference TRBV9 and TRBJ1-1): DSGVTQTPKHLITATGQRVTLRCSPRSGDLSVYWYQQSLDQGLQFLIQYYNGEERAKGNILERFSAQQFPDLHSELNLSSLELGDSALYFCASSVDWSRNTEAFFGQGTRLTVV.

The genes are TRBV7-2 and TRBJ1-1; the D gene is possibly TRBD1 (5 bases). CDR1 and CDR2 from the germline V gene are SGHTA and FQGNSA. V lost 5 bases to trimming and J lost 4 bases, with 8 bases between them. This CDR3 region has 12 residues. DNA for the CDR3: TGTGCCAGCAGCATACAGGTCACTGAAGCTTTCTTT. The encoded protein is CASSIQVTEAFF.

This sequence joins TRBV19 and TRBJ2-5, with D uncertain. The better agreement between TRBJ2-7 and the DNA end casts doubt on the J call. This CDR3 has 12 amino acids. Germline lookup yields CDR1 LNHDA and CDR2 SQIVND (reference sequence). CDR3: CASSIGGYEQYF. Written as DNA, the CDR3 is TGTGCCAGTAGTATTGGCGGCTACGAGCAGTACTTC.

V gene TRBV5-1 combines with J gene TRBJ2-7; TRBD2 is a possible D gene (6 bases). Germline loops: CDR1 SGHRS, CDR2 YFSETQ. The CDR3 extends over 16 amino acids. V gave up 5 bases and J gave up 2 bases, with 20 bases separating them. The CDR3 DNA follows: TGCGCCAGCAGTCCGACCTGGGACTCCCGCACCTACGAGCAGTACTTC. Its protein is CASSPTWDSRTYEQYF.

The chain joins TRBV18 to TRBJ1-6, with D possibly TRBD1 on 5 matching bases. V gave up 6 bases and J gave up 0 bases, with 9 bases separating them. This CDR3 contains 15 residues. Looked up from germline, CDR1 is KGHSH and CDR2 is LQKENI. The CDR3 here is CASSVTASYNSPLHF. The DNA of the CDR3 is TGTGCCAGCTCTGTGACAGCCTCCTATAATTCACCCCTCCACTTT.

The chain joins TRBV14 to TRBJ1-2; the D gene is possibly TRBD1 (5 bases). The V end was cut by 4 bases, the J end by 2 bases, with 11 bases between. Germline lookup yields CDR1 SGHDN and CDR2 FVKESK. The CDR3 extends over 14 amino acids. CDR3 coding DNA: TGTGCCAGCAGCCCCCGGGACTTAAACTATGGCTACACCTTC. Its translation is CASSPRDLNYGYTF.

This clone has a handful of counts. The chain has TRBV6-5 and TRBJ2-7; tentatively, D is TRBD1 (6 bases). CDR1 MNHEY and CDR2 SVGAGI come from the germline V gene. The CDR3 runs to 14 residues. V dropped 6 bases and J dropped 3 bases, with 15 bases sitting between them. The CDR3 loop is CASRPPGQFYEQYF. The CDR3 nucleotides are TGTGCCAGCAGACCCCCGGGACAATTCTACGAGCAGTACTTC.

This chain connects TRBV6-1 to TRBJ1-2; the D gene is possibly TRBD1 (5 bases). This CDR3 comprises 15 residues. From germline, CDR1 is MNHNS and CDR2 SASEGT. V dropped 2 bases and J dropped 3 bases, with 13 bases sitting between them. The DNA for the CDR3 is TGTGCCAGCAGTGAAACCCGAGACAGTCACTATGGCTACACCTTC. It codes for CASSETRDSHYGYTF.

This chain links TRBV11-3 with TRBJ2-5, with D unclear. This CDR3 has 13 residues. Germline V gives CDR1 SGHNT, CDR2 YENEEA. V dropped 1 base and J dropped 2 bases, with 5 bases sitting between them. CDR3 DNA: TGTGCCAGCAGCTTAGGCAGACAAGAGACCCAGTACTTC. It specifies CASSLGRQETQYF.

This chain joins TRBV5-1 and TRBJ2-7, with TRBD2 matching over 11 bases. This CDR3 contains 15 residues. The germline V gene has CDR1 SGHRS and CDR2 YFSETQ. V shed 4 bases and J 1 base; nucleotides not matched to a gene: 4. CDR3 residues: CASSRLAGTSYEQYF. The CDR3 coding sequence is TGCGCCAGCAGCAGACTAGCGGGGACATCCTACGAGCAGTACTTC.

This clone was recorded a few times. The genes are TRBV7-9 and TRBJ2-3; TRBD1 might be the D (5 bases). This CDR3 spans 17 amino acids. Germline CDR1 SEHNR, CDR2 FQNEAQ (reference sequence). Trimming stripped 5 bases from V and 5 bases from J, with 23 bases between. The CDR3 loop reads CASSPQRQSLSGDTQYF. CDR3 coding DNA: TGTGCCAGCAGCCCTCAGAGACAGTCCCTCTCCGGAGATACGCAGTATTTT. Variable domain in full (rest from reference TRBV7-9 and TRBJ2-3): DTGVSQNPRHKITKRGQNVTFRCDPISEHNRLYWYRQTLGQGPEFLTYFQNEAQLEKSRLLSDRFSAERPKGSFSTLEIQRTEQGDSAMYLCASSPQRQSLSGDTQYFGPGTRLTVL.

This chain connects TRBV5-3 to TRBJ2-1; D might be TRBD2 (6 bases). TRBV5-3 is an open reading frame whose function is uncertain. This CDR3 has 19 residues. V was pared by 1 base and J by 5 bases, with 25 bases between. The CDR3 loop reads CARSLWTPYWRGQNNEQFF. The CDR3 region has the DNA TGTGCCAGAAGCTTGTGGACCCCGTATTGGAGGGGCCAGAACAATGAGCAGTTCTTC.

The chain couples TRBV7-2 to TRBJ1-6; D is unresolved. Trimming stripped 3 bases from V and 11 bases from J, with 14 bases between. The CDR3 is made up of 14 amino acids. In germline, CDR1 is SGHTA, CDR2 FQGNSA. This CDR3 is CASSFPERVAPLHF. DNA for the CDR3: TGTGCCAGCAGCTTTCCAGAGAGGGTGGCACCCCTCCACTTT.

This clone has only a few counts. This chain joins TRBV10-3 and TRBJ1-6, with TRBD1 identical over 9 bases. This CDR3 contains 16 residues. J lost 6 bases, V lost 6 bases, and 9 bases had no gene match. Germline values: CDR1 ENHRY, CDR2 SYGVKD. The CDR3 sequence: CAIRGDRVTSNSPLHF. The CDR3 bases are TGTGCCATCAGAGGGGACAGGGTAACGTCTAATTCACCCCTCCACTTT.

The V call is TRBV6-4, the J call TRBJ1-3; 7 nucleotides line up with TRBD1. Unmatched junction bases numbered 28, after V lost 2 bases and J lost 0 bases. The CDR3 spans 24 residues. Germline CDR1 reads MRHNA; CDR2 reads SNTAGT. The CDR3 nucleotides read TGTGCCAGCAGTGACCCCTCCCCGTTCCGACAGGGAAGTAGTATAGCTATCTCTGGAAACACCATATATTTT. Translated, it gives CASSDPSPFRQGSSIAISGNTIYF.

The J gene is TRBJ1-5, the V gene TRBV6-5, with D hard to call. Germline V gives CDR1 MNHEY, CDR2 SVGAGI. V was cut by 6 bases and J by 6 bases, with 12 bases left in between. CDR3 length: 13 amino acids. CDR3 sequence: CASSSDGGQPQHF. The CDR3 bases are TGTGCCAGCAGCAGCGACGGTGGTCAGCCCCAGCATTTT.

Here the CDR3 DNA reads TGTGCCAGTAGTAAATCGGCGGCACTTATCTCTGGAAACACCATATATTTT. As protein: CASSKSAALISGNTIYF. J is TRBJ1-3 and V is TRBV19, with D hard to call. V was cut by 4 bases and J by 0 bases, with 16 bases left in between. This CDR3 has 17 amino acids. Germline values: CDR1 LNHDA, CDR2 SQIVND (reference sequence).

V usage is TRBV5-1 and J usage is TRBJ2-2; TRBD1 aligns across 7 bases. Unmatched junction bases numbered 5, after V lost 6 bases and J lost 0 bases. The CDR3 length is 15 residues. The germline V gene has CDR1 SGHRS and CDR2 YFSETQ. CDR3 residues: CASKSQGANTGELFF. Written as DNA, the CDR3 is TGCGCCAGCAAATCCCAGGGGGCGAACACCGGGGAGCTGTTTTTT. The whole variable domain, remainder taken from reference TRBV5-1 and TRBJ2-2, is KAGVTQTPRYLIKTRGQQVTLSCSPISGHRSVSWYQQTPGQGLQFLFEYFSETQRNKGNFPGRFSGRQFSNSRSEMNVSTLELGDSALYLCASKSQGANTGELFFGEGSRLTVL.

The rearrangement uses TRBV6-6 and TRBJ2-7; 11 bases agree with TRBD2. The V and J ends lost 5 bases and 3 bases, in that order; junction bases with no gene match: 6. CDR3 length: 15 amino acids. CDR1 is MNHNY and CDR2 is SVGAGI in the germline V gene (reference sequence). CDR3 protein: CASSLAGGTVYEQYF. The CDR3 region has the DNA TGTGCCAGCAGTCTAGCGGGGGGTACGGTCTACGAGCAGTACTTC.